Included here is one T cell receptor (beta chain) sequence, with context. The missing conserved phenylalanine or tryptophan at the end of this CDR3 makes a read error likely. The limits of the CDR3 on the DNA are not certain, so only TCRdb's listed CDR3 is given. This specimen belongs to a study of blood T cell repertoires in COVID-19. Study information: The United States, Italy and Spain were the sources of the acute and convalescent COVID-19 samples.

Profiling relied on immunoSEQ multiplex PCR, and the TCRdb table lists in-frame clones only, not all of them. Altogether about 250,000 clones are present, around 83% being singletons, with the ten largest covering 8.5% to 10%. Ends included, the CDR3 has 10 residues. The V gene is TRBV21-1, the J gene TRBJ2-6; TRBD1 is the table's D call, not checked against the DNA. TRBV21-1 is annotated as a pseudogene. Sequenced sample: peripheral blood. The TCR was taken from a man aged 35 to 55 with active or convalescent COVID-19. This chain's CDR3 is CASSIPDRSG.